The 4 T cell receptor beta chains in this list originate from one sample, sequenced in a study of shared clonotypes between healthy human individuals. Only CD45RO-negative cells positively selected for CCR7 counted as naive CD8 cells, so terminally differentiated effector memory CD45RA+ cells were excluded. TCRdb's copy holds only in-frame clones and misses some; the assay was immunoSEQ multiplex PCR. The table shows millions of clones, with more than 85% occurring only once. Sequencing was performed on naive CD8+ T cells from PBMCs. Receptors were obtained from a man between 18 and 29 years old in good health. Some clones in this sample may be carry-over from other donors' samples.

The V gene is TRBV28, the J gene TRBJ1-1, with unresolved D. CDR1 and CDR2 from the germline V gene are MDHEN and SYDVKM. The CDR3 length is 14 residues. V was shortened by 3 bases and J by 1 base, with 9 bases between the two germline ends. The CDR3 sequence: CASSFRRQNTEAFF. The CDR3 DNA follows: TGTGCCAGCAGTTTTCGACGGCAGAACACTGAAGCTTTCTTT.

The CDR3 DNA sequence: TGTGCCATCAGTGAGTCAATAGGGGGGGCCTATGGCTACACCTTC. Protein: CAISESIGGAYGYTF. V gene TRBV10-3 combines with J gene TRBJ1-2; the D gene is possibly TRBD1 (6 bases). Germline V gene sequence: CDR1 ENHRY, CDR2 SYGVKD. Trimming removed 0 bases from V and 4 bases from J, with 12 bases in between. The CDR3 has 15 residues.

DNA of the CDR3: TGTGCCAGCAGTTGGGTAGCGGGAGTCACAGATACGCAGTATTTT. It is translated as CASSWVAGVTDTQYF. The chain couples TRBV27 to TRBJ2-3, with TRBD2 identical over 9 bases. Germline values: CDR1 MNHEY, CDR2 SMNVEV (reference sequence). The trim removed 4 bases at V and 2 bases at J, leaving 4 bases unmatched. CDR3 size: 15 residues.

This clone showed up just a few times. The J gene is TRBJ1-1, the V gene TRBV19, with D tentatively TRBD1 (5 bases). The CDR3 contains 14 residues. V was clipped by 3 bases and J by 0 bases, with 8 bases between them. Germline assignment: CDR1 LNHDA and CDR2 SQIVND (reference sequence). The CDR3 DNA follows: TGTGCCAGTAGTATCAGGGAGATGAACACTGAAGCTTTCTTT. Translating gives CASSIREMNTEAFF.